This T cell receptor beta chain stems from a study of blood T cell repertoires in COVID-19. Produced via immunoSEQ multiplex PCR; TCRdb's table is partial and in-frame only. The data hold 60,000 to 70,000 clones, with about 86% observed a single time. The receptor's source is a woman older than 75 with active COVID-19. Sequencing used peripheral blood.

The CDR3 region has the DNA TGTGCCAGCTCATCCCGGGTTACAGATACGCAGTATTTT. Amino acids: CASSSRVTDTQYF. The chain has TRBV18 and TRBJ2-3, with D unresolved. In germline, CDR1 is KGHSH, CDR2 LQKENI. The V and J ends lost 5 bases and 3 bases respectively, with 9 bases between them. The CDR3 spans 13 residues.